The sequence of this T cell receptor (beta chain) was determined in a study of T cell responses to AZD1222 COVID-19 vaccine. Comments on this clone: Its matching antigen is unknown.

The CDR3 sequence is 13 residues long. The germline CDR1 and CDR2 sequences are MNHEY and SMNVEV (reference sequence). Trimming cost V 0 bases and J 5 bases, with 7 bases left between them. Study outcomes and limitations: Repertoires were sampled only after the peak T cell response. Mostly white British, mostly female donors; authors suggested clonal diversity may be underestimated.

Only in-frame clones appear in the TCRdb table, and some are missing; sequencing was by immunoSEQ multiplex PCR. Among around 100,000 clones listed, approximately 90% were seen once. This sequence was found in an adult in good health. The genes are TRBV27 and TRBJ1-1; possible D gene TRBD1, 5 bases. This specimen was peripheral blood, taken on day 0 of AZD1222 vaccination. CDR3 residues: CASSLSQGTEAFF. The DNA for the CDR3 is TGTGCCAGCAGTTTATCGCAGGGAACTGAAGCTTTCTTT.